This T cell receptor beta chain originates from a study of T cells and Merkel cell carcinoma outcomes. In regard to this clone: Its antigen is currently unknown.

Produced via immunoSEQ multiplex PCR; TCRdb's table is partial and in-frame only. The sample comprises roughly 5,800 clones, about 80% of which are singletons, and under 7% rests with the top ten. This CDR3 is built from 15 residues. V was pared by 4 bases and J by 1 base, with 2 bases of the junction left unmatched. Per the germline V gene, CDR1 is KGHSH and CDR2 is LQKENI. Points from the study as a whole: Repertoire plus T-cell density reportedly predicted Merkel cell carcinoma outcomes.

The sequencing sample was made of tumor tissue from Merkel cell carcinoma. The genes are TRBV18 and TRBJ1-5; 9 bases match TRBD1. The source is a human donor with Merkel cell carcinoma. In DNA, the CDR3 is TGTGCCAGCTCACTTGGACAGGGGAGCAATCAGCCCCAGCATTTT. It encodes CASSLGQGSNQPQHF.